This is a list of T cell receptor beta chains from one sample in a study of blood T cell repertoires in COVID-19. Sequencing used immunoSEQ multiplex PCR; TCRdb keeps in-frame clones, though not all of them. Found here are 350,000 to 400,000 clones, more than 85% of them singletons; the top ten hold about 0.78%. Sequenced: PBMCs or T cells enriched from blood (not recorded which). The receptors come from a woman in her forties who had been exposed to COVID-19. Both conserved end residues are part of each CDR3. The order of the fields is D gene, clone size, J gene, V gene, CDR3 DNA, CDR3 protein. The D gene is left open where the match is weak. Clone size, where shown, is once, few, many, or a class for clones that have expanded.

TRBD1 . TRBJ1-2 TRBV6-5 TGTGCCAGCAGTTATATCCCGACAGGGGAGGTATTCACCTTC CASSYIPTGEVFTF
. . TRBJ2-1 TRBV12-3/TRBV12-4 TGTGCCAGCATCAAGGACAGTTACAATGAGCAGTTCTTC CASIKDSYNEQFF
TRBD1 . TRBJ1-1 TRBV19 TGTGCCAGTAGGGACAGGCTCAACACTGAAGCTTTCTTT CASRDRLNTEAFF
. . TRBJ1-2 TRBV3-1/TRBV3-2 TGTGCCAGCAGCCAAGATCTTCTGTGGACAGCAAACTATGGCTACACCTTC CASSQDLLWTANYGYTF
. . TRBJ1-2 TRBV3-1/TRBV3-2 TGTGCCAGCAGCCACCGAAGAAACAGCCAAACTAACTATGGCTACACCTTC CASSHRRNSQTNYGYTF
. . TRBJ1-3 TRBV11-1 TGTGCCAGCAGCCAAGAGTTGTACTCTGGAAACACCATATATTTT CASSQELYSGNTIYF
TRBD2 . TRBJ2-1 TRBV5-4 TGTGCCACCTCAGCGGGGGCCCCTAAGTATGAGCAGTTCTTC CATSAGAPKYEQFF
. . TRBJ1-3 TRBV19 TGTGCCAGTAGTATGACACAGAGCTCTGGAAACACCATATATTTT CASSMTQSSGNTIYF
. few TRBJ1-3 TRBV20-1 TGCAGTGCCAGTGGAACAACCTCTGGAAACACCATATATTTT CSASGTTSGNTIYF
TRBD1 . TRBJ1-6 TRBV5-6 TGTGCCAGCAGCAAAGAGACAGGGTTAAACTATAATTCACCCCTCCACTTT CASSKETGLNYNSPLHF
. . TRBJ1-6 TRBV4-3 TGCGCCAGCAGCCAAGATTGGGGGCTTAGTTCACCCCTCCACTTT CASSQDWGLSSPLHF
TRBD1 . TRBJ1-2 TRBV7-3 TGTGCCAGCAGCCAGGACAGGGGGTATGGCTACACCTTC CASSQDRGYGYTF
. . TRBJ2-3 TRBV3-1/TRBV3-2 TGTGCCAGCAGCCAAGGACAGGCTAGCACAGATACGCAGTATTTT CASSQGQASTDTQYF
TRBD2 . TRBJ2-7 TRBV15 TGTGCCACCAGCAGAGAGTCTAGCGGGAACTACGAGCAGTACTTC CATSRESSGNYEQYF
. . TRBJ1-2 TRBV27 TGTGCCAGCAGTTTCTCGGGGAACTATGGCTACACCTTC CASSFSGNYGYTF
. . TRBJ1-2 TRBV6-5 TGTGCCAGCAGCCCACTGGGGGGGAACTATGGCTACACCTTC CASSPLGGNYGYTF
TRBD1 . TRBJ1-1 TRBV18 TGTGCCAGCTCACCAGGGACAGGGGGCTGGGAAGCTTTCTTT CASSPGTGGWEAFF
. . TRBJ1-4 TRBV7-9 TGTGCCAGCAGCCGCCTCACAGGGCCTAATGAAAAACTGTTTTTT CASSRLTGPNEKLFF
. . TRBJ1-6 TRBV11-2 TGTGCCAGCAGAATCAGGACAGCAAATAATTCACCCCTCCACTTT CASRIRTANNSPLHF
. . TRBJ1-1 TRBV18 TGTGCCAGCTCACGACAGGTTACGAACACTGAAGCTTTCTTT CASSRQVTNTEAFF
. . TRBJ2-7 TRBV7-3 TGTGCCAGCAGGATAACCGGGAAATCCTACGAGCAGTACTTC CASRITGKSYEQYF
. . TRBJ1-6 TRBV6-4 TGTGCCAGCAGTGACGACGAGGGTCCAGGAGATAATTCACCCCTCCACTTT CASSDDEGPGDNSPLHF
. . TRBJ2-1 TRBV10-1 TGCGCCAGCAGTGAGTCGGCGGTTAGCTCCTACAATGAGCAGTTCTTC CASSESAVSSYNEQFF
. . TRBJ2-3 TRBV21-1 TGTGCCACCACGACTTGGGTGGGGACTAGTTTGGGTTCAGATACGCAGTATTTT CATTTWVGTSLGSDTQYF
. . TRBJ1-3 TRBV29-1 TGCAGCGTGGACAGCTCTGGAAACACCATATATTTT CSVDSSGNTIYF
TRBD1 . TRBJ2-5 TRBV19 TGTGCCAGTAGTATAGGGGACAGGGGGCTTCACGAGACCCAGTACTTC CASSIGDRGLHETQYF